This TCR beta chain originates from a study of blood T cell repertoires in COVID-19. For the study at large: COVID-19 samples, acute and convalescent, were from the United States, Italy and Spain. PBMCs, B-cell-depleted T cells, or T cells were the source of the cDNA or gDNA that made up the material.

Original analysis: Nucleated cell counts were estimated from reference gene primer amplification. Some clones are missing from TCRdb's copy, which holds only in-frame ones; the method was immunoSEQ multiplex PCR. V and J calls and clone size follow that table, whereas D and trimming were derived from the DNA. The sample holds roughly 15,000 clones, about four fifths seen once. From germline, CDR1 is MNHNS and CDR2 SASEGT. V gave up 7 bases and J gave up 6 bases, with 15 bases separating them. CDR3 length: 14 residues. Sequenced sample: peripheral blood. The chain uses TRBV6-1 and TRBJ2-2; possibly TRBD1 for D (5 bases). This receptor was obtained from a man aged 55 to 70 with acute or convalescent COVID-19. The CDR3 bases are TGTGCCAGCATAGGGGTTTCGGGCGCCGGGGAGCTGTTTTTT. Translation gives CASIGVSGAGELFF.